The present T cell receptor beta chain was sequenced within a study of blood T cell repertoires in COVID-19. Study overall: COVID-19 samples, acute and convalescent, were from the United States, Italy and Spain.

CDR3 length equals 14 residues. The V gene lost 2 bases and the J gene lost 2 bases, with 7 bases spanning the gap. Germline V gene sequence: CDR1 LNHDA, CDR2 SQIVND (reference sequence). In the original workflow: Estimation of nucleated cell counts relied on the amplification of reference gene primers. Produced via immunoSEQ multiplex PCR; TCRdb's table is partial and in-frame only. V, J and clone size derive from that table, while D and trimming were established from the DNA sequence. The sample shows some 150,000 clones, about 90% of them seen only once. The clonotype originates from a woman at least 80 years old with acute or convalescent COVID-19. Sequenced: peripheral blood. This chain links TRBV19 with TRBJ1-5; D unclear. The CDR3 loop reads CASSIRVGNQPQHF. The DNA for the CDR3 is TGTGCCAGTAGTATAAGAGTGGGCAATCAGCCCCAGCATTTT. Looking up the rest from reference TRBV19 and TRBJ1-5 gives the full variable domain: DGGITQSPKYLFRKEGQNVTLSCEQNLNHDAMYWYRQDPGQGLRLIYYSQIVNDFQKGDIAEGYSVSREKKESFPLTVTSAQKNPTAFYLCASSIRVGNQPQHFGDGTRLSIL.